One and the same sample provided the 15 T cell receptor beta chains below, sequenced in a study of control samples from healthy donors and cancer patients. Assay used: immunoSEQ multiplex PCR; TCRdb lists only in-frame clones, some missing. The sample includes roughly 130,000 clones, around 94% of them seen just once. The specimen sequenced was PBMCs. The receptors derive from a man between 60 and 75 years old with colorectal cancer.

This chain connects TRBV24-1 to TRBJ2-7, with 7 bases lining up with TRBD1. Germline CDR1 and CDR2: KGHDR and SFDVKD. The CDR3 loop spans 15 amino acids. Trimming cost V 2 bases and J 5 bases; bases outside gene matches: 8. DNA for the CDR3: TGTGCCACCAGTGATTCGCTACAGGGGAAGGACGAGCAGTACTTC. The encoded protein is CATSDSLQGKDEQYF.

The V and J genes are TRBV7-2 and TRBJ2-3; 10 bases align to TRBD2. The germline V gene has CDR1 SGHTA and CDR2 FQGNSA. CDR3 length: 15 amino acids. The V and J ends lost 0 bases and 6 bases, in that order; junction bases with no gene match: 3. This CDR3 is CASSLAPSGGDTQYF. As DNA, the CDR3 is TGTGCCAGCAGCTTAGCCCCTAGCGGGGGTGATACGCAGTATTTT.

The chain recombines TRBV19 with TRBJ1-2, with 7 bases identical to TRBD1. CDR1 and CDR2 (germline): LNHDA, SQIVND (reference sequence). After removal of 8 bases from V and 8 bases from J, the junction contained 14 bases not matched to a gene. The CDR3 consists of 14 residues. In DNA, the CDR3 is TGTGCCAGTCATTGGGGACAGCCAACCTACGGCTACACCTTC. Translating it yields CASHWGQPTYGYTF.

This clone was detected only once. This rearrangement joins TRBV25-1 to TRBJ1-2; possibly TRBD1 for D (5 bases). CDR1 is MGHDK and CDR2 is SYGVNS in the germline V gene. V lost 0 bases, J lost 4 bases, and 9 bases lay in between. The CDR3 runs 14 residues. CDR3 nucleotide sequence: TGTGCCAGCAGTGAATATCAAGGGACCTATGGCTACACCTTC. Translated: CASSEYQGTYGYTF.

This clone came up once. V is TRBV5-1 and J is TRBJ2-7; no reliable D call. This CDR3 has 13 residues. Germline-derived CDR1 and CDR2 are SGHRS and YFSETQ. The V gene lost 0 bases and the J gene lost 3 bases, with 7 bases spanning the gap. CDR3 in DNA: TGCGCCAGCAGCTTGGGGGGTCACTACGAGCAGTACTTC. This sequence encodes CASSLGGHYEQYF.

The CDR3 loop reads CASLQGANTEAFF. The DNA of the CDR3 is TGTGCCAGTTTACAGGGTGCTAACACTGAAGCTTTCTTT. This sequence joins TRBV27 and TRBJ1-1, with D possibly being TRBD1 (6 bases). With 9 bases removed from V and 2 bases from J, the gap between germline ends came to 13 bases. Germline assignment: CDR1 MNHEY and CDR2 SMNVEV (reference sequence). This CDR3 region has 13 residues.

The chain's CDR3 is CASSQSGLSRANEKLFF. The CDR3 DNA reads as TGTGCCAGCAGCCAAAGCGGGCTTTCGCGGGCTAATGAAAAACTGTTTTTT. The chain is built from TRBV3-1 (or the pseudogene TRBV3-2) and TRBJ1-4; no clear D gene. The CDR3 extends over 17 amino acids. V was pared by 2 bases and J by 3 bases, with 16 bases between. CDR1 is LGHDT, CDR2 YNNKEL, per germline (reference sequence).

This rearrangement joins TRBV9 to TRBJ2-7; the D gene is possibly TRBD2 (6 bases). Germline CDR1 SGDLS, CDR2 YYNGEE. V was cut by 1 base and J by 0 bases, with 11 bases left in between. There are 15 residues in the CDR3. This chain's CDR3 is CASSVREESSYEQYF. CDR3 sequence (DNA): TGTGCCAGCAGCGTAAGGGAGGAGAGCTCCTACGAGCAGTACTTC.

The table lists this clone with a count of one. The J gene is TRBJ2-1, the V gene TRBV7-2; 9 nucleotides align to TRBD2. The CDR3 loop spans 14 amino acids. The trim removed 1 base at V and 7 bases at J, leaving 2 bases unmatched. Germline V gene data show CDR1 as SGHTA and CDR2 as FQGNSA. The CDR3 sequence is CASSLGLAGNEQFF. Here the CDR3 DNA reads TGTGCCAGCAGCTTAGGGCTAGCGGGGAATGAGCAGTTCTTC.

The chain is built from TRBV18 and TRBJ1-1; 8 bases agree with TRBD1. Germline V gene data show CDR1 as KGHSH and CDR2 as LQKENI. V trimming: 0 bases; J trimming: 11 bases; junction bases outside the gene matches: 17. The CDR3 extends over 17 amino acids. The DNA of the CDR3 is TGTGCCAGCTCACCACCAAACCTTCGGCAGGGGGCGCGAGGGGCTTTCTTT. It codes for CASSPPNLRQGARGAFF.

This clone was detected a few times. This CDR3 is CASSYEGQGVSPLHF. The CDR3, as DNA: TGTGCCAGCAGTTACGAGGGACAGGGGGTTTCACCCCTCCACTTT. The gene calls are TRBV6-6 and TRBJ1-6; 11 nucleotides align to TRBD1. This CDR3 region has 15 residues. CDR1 is MNHNY and CDR2 is SVGAGI in the germline V gene (reference sequence). J gave up 9 bases and V 2 bases, and 3 bases lay outside the gene matches.

The chain employs TRBV11-2 and TRBJ1-6, with 8 bases that match TRBD1. Germline CDR1 and CDR2: SGHAT and FQNNGV. CDR3 length equals 15 residues. V lost 0 bases, J lost 11 bases, and 6 bases stayed unmatched. The CDR3 DNA reads TGTGCCAGCAGCTTAGAGAGGACAGGGTCTACACCCCTCCACTTT. It codes for CASSLERTGSTPLHF. The full variable domain, in which reference TRBV11-2 and TRBJ1-6 provide the parts outside the CDR3, is EAGVAQSPRYKIIEKRQSVAFWCNPISGHATLYWYQQILGQGPKLLIQFQNNGVVDDSQLPKDRFSAERLKGVDSTLKIQPAKLEDSAVYLCASSLERTGSTPLHFGNGTRLTVT.

This chain uses TRBV18 with TRBJ2-1; D is perhaps TRBD1 (6 bases). Looked up from germline, CDR1 is KGHSH and CDR2 is LQKENI. The CDR3 totals 14 residues. Between the trimmed V and J ends, which lost 3 bases and 8 bases, there was a span of 14 bases. The CDR3 region has the DNA TGTGCCAGCTCACCGAAGCAGGGGAGCCATGAGCAGTTCTTC. Protein sequence: CASSPKQGSHEQFF.

The chain employs TRBV19 and TRBJ2-5; TRBD2 matches at 9 bases. Trimming removed 0 bases from V and 1 base from J; junction bases left unmatched: 3. The CDR3 loop spans 16 amino acids. Germline CDR1 is LNHDA and CDR2 is SQIVND (reference sequence). CDR3 sequence: CASSIDLLAGQETQYF. Here the CDR3 DNA reads TGTGCCAGTAGTATAGATCTACTAGCGGGCCAAGAGACCCAGTACTTC. The whole variable domain, remainder taken from reference TRBV19 and TRBJ2-5, is DGGITQSPKYLFRKEGQNVTLSCEQNLNHDAMYWYRQDPGQGLRLIYYSQIVNDFQKGDIAEGYSVSREKKESFPLTVTSAQKNPTAFYLCASSIDLLAGQETQYFGPGTRLLVL.

This clone was seen only a few times. As DNA, the CDR3 is TGTGCCAGCAGCTTGGGTCACAGGGGGTTCCCTGGAAACACCATATATTTT. Translated, it gives CASSLGHRGFPGNTIYF. The genes are TRBV5-6 and TRBJ1-3; 8 nucleotides agree with TRBD1. The CDR3 is 17 residues long. J lost 2 bases, V lost 0 bases, and 7 bases had no gene match. CDR1 and CDR2 from the germline V gene are SGHDT and YYEEEE.